These 8 T cell receptor beta chains came from one sample sequenced in a study of graft-versus-host responses after intestinal transplantation (dated by TCRdb to about 2021). The method behind the library was the immunoSEQ multiplex PCR assay. Drawn from immuneACCESS, this table holds only the in-frame rearrangements with V and J called that TCRdb kept. Clones are partly lost; checked studies trace under half to an unresolved V gene and leave the rest unexplained. For this sample there are 35,000 to 45,000 clones; 90% to 95% appear just once. About 0.76% of the sample belongs to the ten largest clones. The material sequenced was PBMCs, taken 16 days after intestinal transplant. The receptors shown here come from a human patient who received an intestinal transplant, so some T cells may come from the graft donor.

The CDR3 here is CASSPIRTGGNTEAFF. DNA of the CDR3: TGCGCCAGCAGCCCAATCCGGACAGGGGGCAACACTGAAGCTTTCTTT. The J gene is TRBJ1-1, the V gene TRBV4-1; 11 bases fit TRBD1. The CDR3 runs 16 residues. Germline V lookup: CDR1 MGHRA, CDR2 YSYEKL. The trim removed 4 bases at V and 2 bases at J, leaving 6 bases unmatched.

The chain is built from TRBV7-6 and TRBJ2-7; D remains ambiguous. Germline CDR1 reads SGHVS; CDR2 reads FNYEAQ. Trimming left V 8 bases short and J 6 bases short, with 17 bases between. This CDR3 has 13 amino acids. The CDR3 nucleotides are TGTGCCAGCGCCGGCGCCGGCTTTGCCGAGCAGTACTTC. The encoded protein is CASAGAGFAEQYF.

The rearrangement links TRBV5-1 to TRBJ2-7, with D unclear. Per the germline V gene, CDR1 is SGHRS and CDR2 is YFSETQ. V lost 1 base and J 6 bases, leaving 11 bases between the germline ends. The CDR3 length is 13 residues. The CDR3 here is CASSLFLNGEQYF. DNA of the CDR3: TGCGCCAGCAGCTTGTTTCTAAACGGCGAGCAGTACTTC.

This clone came up once. V gene TRBV10-1 combines with J gene TRBJ2-1; D is undetermined. The length of the CDR3 is 16 residues. Trimming took off 1 base at V and 0 bases at J, with 10 bases between the two ends. The V gene's germline CDR1 is WNHNN and CDR2 SYGVQD (reference sequence). CDR3 sequence: CASSELGPSSYNEQFF. The DNA of the CDR3 is TGCGCCAGCAGTGAGTTAGGACCAAGCTCCTACAATGAGCAGTTCTTC.

The chain employs TRBV6-6 and TRBJ2-5; the match to TRBD1 covers 8 bases. The V gene's germline CDR1 is MNHNY and CDR2 SVGAGI (reference sequence). The CDR3 has 16 residues. V lost 4 bases, J lost 2 bases, and 9 bases stayed unmatched. This CDR3 is CASSSLMTGVQETQYF. The CDR3 nucleotides read TGTGCCAGCAGTTCCCTGATGACAGGGGTGCAAGAGACCCAGTACTTC.

The chain couples TRBV4-3 to TRBJ2-1; TRBD2 might be the D (5 bases). The CDR3 sequence is 12 residues long. V was pared by 3 bases and J by 7 bases, with 7 bases between. Germline V gene lookup returns CDR1 LGHNA and CDR2 YSLEER. CDR3 in DNA: TGCGCCAGCAGCCAGGGAGATAATGAGCAGTTCTTC. It specifies CASSQGDNEQFF.

The genes are TRBV11-2 and TRBJ2-2, with 9 bases fitting TRBD2. V was clipped by 5 bases and J by 2 bases; unmatched bases: 3. This CDR3 region has 15 residues. Germline CDR1 is SGHAT and CDR2 is FQNNGV. CDR3 loop: CASSLTSGNTGELFF. The CDR3 coding sequence is TGTGCCAGCAGCCTGACTAGCGGAAACACCGGGGAGCTGTTTTTT. The full variable domain, rest sourced from reference TRBV11-2 and TRBJ2-2, is EAGVAQSPRYKIIEKRQSVAFWCNPISGHATLYWYQQILGQGPKLLIQFQNNGVVDDSQLPKDRFSAERLKGVDSTLKIQPAKLEDSAVYLCASSLTSGNTGELFFGEGSRLTVL.

This chain joins TRBV4-1 and TRBJ2-2; 12 bases match TRBD2. Per germline, CDR1 MGHRA and CDR2 YSYEKL. This CDR3 has 15 residues. Trimming cost V 4 bases and J 3 bases; bases outside gene matches: 0. The DNA of the CDR3 is TGCGCCAGCAGCCGACTAGCGGGAGACACCGGGGAGCTGTTTTTT. Its translation is CASSRLAGDTGELFF.